This TCR beta chain was profiled in a study of radiation and T cells in renal cell carcinoma. Sample time point: blood 4 weeks post-SBRT, at nephrectomy. Indicated treatment: 15 Gy SBRT to primary tumor, nephrectomy 4 weeks later. After SBRT, blood was collected at 2 and 4 weeks, plus baseline. The tumor was a clear cell renal cell carcinoma. The CDR3 has 16 amino acids. Germline-derived CDR1 and CDR2 are SGDLS and YYNGEE. V dropped 0 bases and J dropped 4 bases, with 11 bases sitting between them. Sequencing was performed with immunoSEQ multiplex PCR; in TCRdb, only in-frame clones are kept and a portion is missing. The sample has roughly 160,000 clones; about 88% are singletons.

The receptor comes from a woman aged 50 to 65 with renal cell carcinoma. The chain carries TRBV9 and TRBJ1-6; tentatively, D is TRBD1 (5 bases). The sequences come from blood, collected from a patient whose treatment included radiotherapy and nephrectomy. Here the CDR3 reads CASSVDGRGYNSPLHF. The CDR3 nucleotides read TGTGCCAGCAGCGTAGACGGGCGGGGGTATAATTCACCCCTCCACTTT.